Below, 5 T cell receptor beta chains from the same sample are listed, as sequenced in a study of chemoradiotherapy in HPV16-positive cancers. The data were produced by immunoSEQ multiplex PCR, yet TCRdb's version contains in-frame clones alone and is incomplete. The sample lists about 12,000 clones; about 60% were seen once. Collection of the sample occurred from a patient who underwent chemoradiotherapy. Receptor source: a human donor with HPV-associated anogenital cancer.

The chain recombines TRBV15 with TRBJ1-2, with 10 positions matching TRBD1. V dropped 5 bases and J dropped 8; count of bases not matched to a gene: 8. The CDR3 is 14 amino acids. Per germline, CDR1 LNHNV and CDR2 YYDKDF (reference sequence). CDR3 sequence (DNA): TGTGCCACCAGCCCTCGACAGGGGGCGAGAGGCTACACCTTC. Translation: CATSPRQGARGYTF.

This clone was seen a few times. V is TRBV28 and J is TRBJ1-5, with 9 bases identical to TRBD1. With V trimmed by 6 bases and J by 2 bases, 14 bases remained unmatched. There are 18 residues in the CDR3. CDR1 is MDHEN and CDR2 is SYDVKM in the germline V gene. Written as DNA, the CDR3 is TGTGCCAGCAGAACCGGGACAGGGTGGATTGATGGCAATCAGCCCCAGCATTTT. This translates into CASRTGTGWIDGNQPQHF. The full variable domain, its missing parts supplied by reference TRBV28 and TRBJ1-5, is DVKVTQSSRYLVKRTGEKVFLECVQDMDHENMFWYRQDPGLGLRLIYFSYDVKMKEKGDIPEGYSVSREKKERFSLILESASTNQTSMYLCASRTGTGWIDGNQPQHFGDGTRLSIL.

CDR3 sequence: CASSQDIGQGKGYTF. CDR3 DNA: TGTGCCAGCAGCCAAGATATTGGACAGGGAAAAGGCTACACCTTC. The genes are TRBV4-2 and TRBJ1-2; 8 bases align to TRBD1. The CDR3 contains 15 residues. The germline V gene encodes CDR1 LGHNA and CDR2 YNFKEQ. The V gene end was trimmed by 0 bases and the J gene end by 8 bases; junction bases not matched to a gene: 8.

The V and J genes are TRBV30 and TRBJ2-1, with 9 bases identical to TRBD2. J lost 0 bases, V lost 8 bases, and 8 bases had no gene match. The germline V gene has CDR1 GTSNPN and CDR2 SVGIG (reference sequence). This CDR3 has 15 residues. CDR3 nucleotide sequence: TGTGCCATGATAGCGGGGGTGAGCTCCTACAATGAGCAGTTCTTC. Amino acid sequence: CAMIAGVSSYNEQFF.

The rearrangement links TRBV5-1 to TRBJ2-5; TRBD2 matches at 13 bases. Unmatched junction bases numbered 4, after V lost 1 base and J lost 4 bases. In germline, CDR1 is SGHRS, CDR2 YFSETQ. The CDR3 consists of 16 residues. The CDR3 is CASSLLGLAGRETQYF. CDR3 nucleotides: TGCGCCAGCAGCTTGCTGGGACTAGCGGGGAGAGAGACCCAGTACTTC.